One and the same sample provided the 13 T cell receptor beta chains below, sequenced in a study of glioma-infiltrating T cells. TCR alpha and beta CDR3 regions were amplified from RNA using iRepertoire nested multiplex PCR. TCRdb re-called the multiplex PCR reads with MiXCR, one entry per CDR3 protein. Of approximately 120,000 distinct CDR3 sequences detected, approximately 26% appear once; the ten largest clones hold 35%. Material: glioma tissue, nonneoplastic brain tissue, or PBMCs (not recorded which). Receptors were obtained from a human donor with low-grade glioma or glioblastoma, undergoing nonglioma brain surgery, or in good health (not recorded which).

The gene calls are TRBV19 and TRBJ2-7; 9 nucleotides align to TRBD2. Germline V gene sequence: CDR1 LNHDA, CDR2 SQIVND (reference sequence). Unmatched junction bases numbered 14, after V lost 4 bases and J lost 7 bases. The CDR3 sequence is 16 residues long. The CDR3 is CASSTPPRAGGGEQYF. The CDR3 coding sequence is TGTGCCAGTAGTACCCCTCCCCGGGCGGGGGGGGGGGAGCAGTACTTC.

This sequence joins TRBV29-1 and TRBJ2-3; 15 bases line up with TRBD2. J lost 6 bases, V lost 8 bases, and 12 bases had no gene match. This CDR3 has 16 residues. CDR1 is SQVTM, CDR2 ANQGSEA, per germline. CDR3 residues: CSLLAGTSGGLDTQYF. CDR3 nucleotide sequence: TGCAGCCTTCTGGCCGGGACTAGCGGGGGGCTGGATACGCAGTATTTT.

The J gene is TRBJ2-2, the V gene TRBV12-3 or TRBV12-4; maybe TRBD1 (6 bases). The CDR3 length is 16 residues. V lost 5 bases to trimming and J lost 1 base, with 14 bases between them. CDR3 residues: CASSGQLLMNTGELFF. The CDR3 nucleotides read TGTGCCAGCAGTGGACAGTTACTAATGAACACCGGGGAGCTGTTTTTT.

There are many counts of this clonotype. The rearrangement uses TRBV5-1 and TRBJ1-1; D possibly corresponds to TRBD1 (5 bases). Looked up from germline, CDR1 is SGHRS and CDR2 is YFSETQ. This CDR3 comprises 15 residues. V was clipped by 4 bases and J by 1 base, with 14 bases between them. As DNA, the CDR3 is TGCGCCAGCAGCCCCCCGGGGGTTACGAACACTGAAGCTTTCTTT. Amino acid sequence: CASSPPGVTNTEAFF.

This clonotype was seen ten or more times. This chain connects TRBV27 to TRBJ2-7; D is unclear. The CDR3 extends over 14 amino acids. The V end lost 0 bases, the J end lost 0 bases, and 6 bases lay between the germline ends. Germline V gene lookup returns CDR1 MNHEY and CDR2 SMNVEV (reference sequence). The CDR3 nucleotides are TGTGCCAGCAGTTTATCCCCTAGCTCCTACGAGCAGTACTTC. Translation gives CASSLSPSSYEQYF.

This clonotype has at least ten counts. The chain couples TRBV7-2 to TRBJ2-3; no clear D gene. The germline V gene encodes CDR1 SGHTA and CDR2 FQGNSA. V lost 0 bases and J lost 4, with 11 bases in between. The CDR3 is 15 residues long. CDR3 loop: CASSLAAWGADTQYF. The CDR3 DNA reads TGTGCCAGCAGCTTAGCAGCCTGGGGTGCAGATACGCAGTATTTT.

In this sample, this clonotype turned up many times. The gene calls are TRBV13 and TRBJ1-2; 7 nucleotides align to TRBD1. The CDR3 has 14 residues. Losses at the gene ends were 4 bases for V and 5 bases for J; bases not matched to a gene: 7. From germline, CDR1 is PRHDT and CDR2 FYEKMQ (reference sequence). This chain's CDR3 is CASSSEQGQYGYTF. The CDR3 coding sequence is TGTGCCAGCAGCTCCGAACAGGGGCAGTATGGCTACACCTTC.

This clonotype was seen repeatedly, ten times or more. This chain connects TRBV20-1 to TRBJ2-3; D unclear. The CDR3 contains 14 residues. CDR1 is DFQATT, CDR2 SNEGSKA, per germline (reference sequence). Deletions cut 6 bases from V and 0 bases from J, with 13 bases between. CDR3 coding DNA: TGCAGTGCCCTGAGACTGATTAGCACAGATACGCAGTATTTT. Its translation: CSALRLISTDTQYF.

This clonotype has at least ten counts. The DNA of the CDR3 is TGTGCCAGCAGAAAACAACAGGGGATGAACACTGAAGCTTTCTTT. It yields the protein CASRKQQGMNTEAFF. The V and J genes are TRBV27 and TRBJ1-1, with 7 nucleotides matching TRBD1. The CDR3 contains 15 residues. V was pared by 6 bases and J by 0 bases, with 7 bases of the junction left unmatched. Germline V CDR1 and CDR2: MNHEY, SMNVEV (reference sequence).

This clonotype has only one observation. J is TRBJ2-5 and V is TRBV6-2 or TRBV6-3; the match to TRBD1 covers 7 bases. The CDR3 contains 15 residues. CDR1 is MNHEY, CDR2 SVGEGT, per germline. With 1 base clipped from V and 3 bases from J, the junction kept 5 bases outside the gene matches. For the CDR3, the DNA is TGTGCCAGCAGTTACTTCCGGACAGGCAAAGAGACCCAGTACTTC. Encoded protein: CASSYFRTGKETQYF.

The chain links TRBV10-3 to TRBJ2-7; 10 bases fit TRBD2. This CDR3 has 12 amino acids. Germline values: CDR1 ENHRY, CDR2 SYGVKD. The ends lost 9 bases at V and 5 bases at J; junction bases unmatched: 4. The CDR3 is CAISTSGNEQYF. The CDR3 DNA follows: TGTGCCATTTCCACTAGCGGGAACGAGCAGTACTTC.

The chain combines TRBV2 with TRBJ1-2, with 9 bases lining up with TRBD1. This CDR3 has 15 residues. After removal of 5 bases from V and 5 bases from J, the junction contained 9 bases not matched to a gene. CDR1 is SNHLY and CDR2 is FYNNEI in the germline V gene. CDR3 bases: TGTGCCAGCAGTCCCCAAGGGACAGGGCGGTATGGCTACACCTTC. Translation: CASSPQGTGRYGYTF.

This clonotype was seen at least ten times. V is TRBV19 and J is TRBJ1-5, with TRBD1 matching 7 bases. The CDR3 has 15 residues. Trimming took 5 bases from V and 2 from J; bases not matched to a gene: 6. CDR1 and CDR2 (germline): LNHDA, SQIVND (reference sequence). CDR3 nucleotides: TGTGCCAGTAGTTTAGGACAGGTTGGCAATCAGCCCCAGCATTTT. Its translation: CASSLGQVGNQPQHF.